The T cell receptor beta chain under discussion was sequenced for a study of CXCR3-negative and CXCR3-positive naive CD8 T cells. Study results and caveats: The study found comparably high diversity in both naive subsets and much lower diversity in memory CD8+ cells. Hydrophobicity of TRB CDR3s was greater in CXCR3-positive naive cells than in CXCR3-negative naive cells.

UMI-labeled 5' RACE yielded the TRB cDNA libraries. With the 5' RACE reads reprocessed, TCRdb shows one record per CDR3 protein and no DNA. The sample is made up of 140,000 to 150,000 distinct CDR3 sequences, and the top ten hold about 0.3% of it. Germline V lookup: CDR1 MNHEY, CDR2 SMNVEV (reference sequence). The CDR3 is 15 amino acids. In the case of this clonotype: Its antigen is not identified.

This TCR was sampled from a human donor in good health. Some clones in this sample may be carry-over from other donors' samples. The sequenced material came from naive CXCR3+ CD8+ T cells from blood. Noted subset: CD45RO-CCR7+CD27+CD95- naive CD8+ T cells expressing CXCR3 (TNR3+). The chain employs TRBV27 and TRBJ2-7. This chain's CDR3 is CASSLFPNQGGEQYF.